Presented here are 2 T cell receptor beta chains from one specimen sequenced in a study of T cell responses to AZD1222 COVID-19 vaccine. Sequencing used immunoSEQ multiplex PCR; TCRdb keeps in-frame clones, though not all of them. The table shows 85,000 to 130,000 clones, with about 89% occurring only once. The sequences come from peripheral blood, collected 28 days after the second dose of the MenACWY control vaccine. These receptors were taken from an adult who received the MenACWY meningococcal vaccine as a control.

The rearrangement uses TRBV7-2 and TRBJ1-2; D is uncertain. The CDR3 is 12 amino acids. V was trimmed by 2 bases and J by 13 bases, leaving 14 bases between them. CDR1 SGHTA and CDR2 FQGNSA come from the germline V gene. CDR3 in amino acids: CASSLRGSWATF. The DNA of the CDR3 is TGTGCCAGCAGCTTACGAGGGTCCTGGGCCACCTTC.

This clone was seen only a few times. This chain links TRBV21-1 with TRBJ2-5; the listed D gene, TRBD2, was not tested against the DNA. TRBV21-1 counts as a pseudogene. The CDR3 runs to 16 residues. Here the CDR3 DNA reads TGTGCCAGCAGCAAGTCCTCACCTCTAGACCAAGAGACCCAGTACTTC. Amino acids: CASSKSSPLDQETQYF.